The 26 T cell receptor beta chains presented below share a single source sample, sequenced in a study of blood T cells in healthy people across ages. With a J-beta primer mix and a sample-barcoded 5' primer, a second PCR ran 7 to 11 cycles. MiXCR, run by TCRdb on the 5' RACE reads, gives a single entry per CDR3 protein. The sample lists roughly 2 million distinct CDR3 sequences; around 48% were seen once. Sequenced sample: blood. These receptors came from a woman aged 40 to 49 in good health.

V and J are TRBV7-2 and TRBJ2-1; 7 bases are shared with TRBD2. CDR1 and CDR2 from the germline V gene are SGHTA and FQGNSA. The CDR3 is 12 residues long. Trimming cost V 8 bases and J 14 bases; bases outside gene matches: 12. CDR3 protein: CASPRGGVLEFF. CDR3 nucleotide sequence: TGTGCCAGCCCCCGGGGAGGGGTTTTAGAGTTCTTC.

The chain recombines TRBV5-6 with TRBJ2-3; 11 bases line up with TRBD2. In germline, CDR1 is SGHDT, CDR2 YYEEEE. The CDR3 consists of 17 residues. The ends lost 3 bases at V and 3 bases at J; junction bases unmatched: 9. The CDR3 bases are TGTGCCAGCAGCTGGGGACCGGGACTAGCGGTAACAGATACGCAGTATTTT. Protein sequence: CASSWGPGLAVTDTQYF.

This chain links TRBV11-2 with TRBJ2-1, with a weak D call TRBD2 (5 bases). The V end lost 11 bases, the J end lost 7 bases, and 21 bases lay between the germline ends. This CDR3 spans 14 amino acids. From germline, CDR1 is SGHAT and CDR2 FQNNGV. CDR3 residues: CAVIASLEANEQFF. For the CDR3, the DNA is TGTGCCGTTATAGCCAGCCTGGAGGCTAATGAGCAGTTCTTC.

Comment on this clonotype: One end of the junction varies from germline; a read error may be responsible. J is TRBJ2-5 and V is TRBV12-3 or TRBV12-4, with unresolved D. CDR3 length equals 11 residues. The CDR3: CASSLDETRYF. The CDR3 coding sequence is TGTGCCAGCAGTTTAGATGAGACCCGGTACTTC.

The rearrangement links TRBV27 to TRBJ2-7, with D perhaps being TRBD1 or TRBD2 (5 bases each). Germline CDR1 is MNHEY and CDR2 is SMNVEV (reference sequence). The CDR3 consists of 13 residues. Trimming removed 6 bases from V and 4 bases from J, with 13 bases in between. The CDR3 bases are TGTGCCAGCAGGTCCGGGGCCTATTACGAGCAGTACTTC. As protein: CASRSGAYYEQYF.

The V and J genes are TRBV7-3 and TRBJ2-3, with 14 bases fitting TRBD2. V was pared by 4 bases and J by 9 bases, with 6 bases of the junction left unmatched. CDR1 is SGHTA and CDR2 is FQGTGA in the germline V gene. There are 15 residues in the CDR3. The CDR3 here is CASSWGLAGVGTQYF. The DNA of the CDR3 is TGTGCCAGCAGCTGGGGACTAGCGGGGGTGGGCACGCAGTATTTT.

This clonotype was observed a handful of times. The CDR3 does not end in the conserved phenylalanine or tryptophan, so this is likely a read error. The chain uses TRBV28 and TRBJ2-7, with 7 bases lining up with TRBD2. Germline CDR1 reads MDHEN; CDR2 reads SYDVKM. The CDR3 has 15 amino acids. Trimming took 0 bases from V and 3 from J; bases not matched to a gene: 5. DNA for the CDR3: TGTGCCAGCAGTTTATGGGAGAGCGGGGACTACGAGCAGTACTTA. This codes for CASSLWESGDYEQYL.

V is TRBV7-2 and J is TRBJ2-3, with a possible D match to TRBD2 (5 bases). The CDR3 totals 17 residues. Looked up from germline, CDR1 is SGHTA and CDR2 is FQGNSA. The ends were cut back, 5 bases at V and 0 bases at J, with 18 bases in the middle. As DNA, the CDR3 is TGTGCCAGCAGCCTCTACATGAAGGGAGCGAGCACAGATACGCAGTATTTT. This gives the protein CASSLYMKGASTDTQYF.

To note about this clonotype: An end of the junction does not agree with germline; a read error may underlie this. The genes are TRBV3-1 and TRBJ1-1; D remains unclear. The germline gives CDR1 LGHDT, CDR2 YNNKEL (reference sequence). The CDR3 has 14 residues. The DNA for the CDR3 is TGTGCCAGCAGCCATGGCAGTTTGAACGCTGAAGCTTTCTTT. The encoded protein is CASSHGSLNAEAFF.

The chain couples TRBV6-5 to TRBJ2-1; 11 nucleotides line up with TRBD2. CDR1 MNHEY and CDR2 SVGAGI come from the germline V gene. This CDR3 region has 16 residues. V lost 2 bases and J lost 1; bases outside the gene matches: 1. CDR3 amino acids: CASSYTSGGSYNEQFF. Written as DNA, the CDR3 is TGTGCCAGCAGTTACACTAGCGGGGGATCCTACAATGAGCAGTTCTTC.

This clonotype was found once. V and J are TRBV6-1 and TRBJ2-5; the match to TRBD1 covers 9 bases. J gave up 6 bases and V 4 bases, and 6 bases lay outside the gene matches. CDR3 length equals 14 residues. CDR1 MNHNS and CDR2 SASEGT come from the germline V gene. CDR3 coding DNA: TGTGCCAGCAGTGTCGGACAGGGGCCGAAGACCCAGTACTTC. It translates to CASSVGQGPKTQYF.

This clonotype appeared a single time. V usage is TRBV20-1 and J usage is TRBJ2-5; 8 bases line up with TRBD1. J gave up 0 bases and V 1 base, and 4 bases lay outside the gene matches. Germline V gene sequence: CDR1 DFQATT, CDR2 SNEGSKA (reference sequence). This CDR3 is 15 amino acids long. DNA of the CDR3: TGCAGTGCTAGAGGGACAGGGAATTACCAAGAGACCCAGTACTTC. Its protein product is CSARGTGNYQETQYF.

The V gene is TRBV5-6, the J gene TRBJ2-5; 9 nucleotides match TRBD2. The V gene's germline CDR1 is SGHDT and CDR2 YYEEEE. V was pared by 0 bases and J by 11 bases, with 14 bases of the junction left unmatched. This CDR3 is built from 16 residues. CDR3 in amino acids: CASSLDRLAVYNEQYF. Here the CDR3 DNA reads TGTGCCAGCAGCTTGGATAGACTAGCGGTGTACAATGAGCAGTACTTC.

The sample holds a few counts of this clonotype. The chain recombines TRBV6-2 or TRBV6-3 with TRBJ2-3; D is possibly TRBD1 (6 bases). The V and J ends lost 8 bases and 2 bases respectively, with 14 bases between them. CDR1 MNHEY and CDR2 SVGEGT come from the germline V gene. The CDR3 totals 14 residues. The CDR3 spells CASERTGLTDTQYF. For the CDR3, the DNA is TGTGCCAGCGAAAGAACAGGGCTCACAGATACGCAGTATTTT.

This chain links TRBV7-2 with TRBJ1-1, with 9 bases identical to TRBD1. Germline-derived CDR1 and CDR2 are SGHTA and FQGNSA. There are 15 residues in the CDR3. J was trimmed by 4 bases and V by 0 bases; bases with no gene match: 3. The CDR3 reads CASSLAGTGSTEAFF. The CDR3 DNA sequence: TGTGCCAGCAGCTTAGCGGGGACAGGGAGCACTGAAGCTTTCTTT.

V and J are TRBV12-3 or TRBV12-4 and TRBJ2-4; no clear D gene. The CDR3 runs to 12 residues. V was trimmed by 3 bases and J by 8 bases, leaving 8 bases between them. The CDR3 DNA sequence: TGTGCCAGCAGTTTCGGTGGCTACATTCAGTACTTC. Its translation is CASSFGGYIQYF.

The V and J genes are TRBV6-1 and TRBJ2-7, with D possibly TRBD2 on 5 matching bases. Trimming pared 2 bases from V and 1 base from J, leaving 12 bases between. The CDR3 is made up of 15 amino acids. Germline CDR1 MNHNS, CDR2 SASEGT. The CDR3 DNA reads as TGTGCCAGCAGTGAAAGAGGGCTACAGTCCTACGAGCAGTACTTC. Protein: CASSERGLQSYEQYF.

This clonotype was detected a few times. The gene calls are TRBV7-9 and TRBJ2-6; perhaps TRBD1 as D (7 bases). The CDR3 contains 18 residues. Germline lookup yields CDR1 SEHNR and CDR2 FQNEAQ (reference sequence). Trimming took 8 bases from V and 4 from J, leaving 24 bases between them. The CDR3 loop is CASPYQGGVRSGANVLTF. The CDR3 DNA follows: TGTGCCAGCCCTTATCAGGGGGGCGTAAGGTCCGGGGCCAACGTCCTGACTTTC.

The sample holds one count of this clonotype. The chain uses TRBV5-1 and TRBJ2-2; the D call may be TRBD1 or TRBD2 (5 bases each). With 4 bases removed from V and 0 bases from J, the gap between germline ends came to 13 bases. The CDR3 is 16 amino acids. The germline gives CDR1 SGHRS, CDR2 YFSETQ. CDR3 sequence reads: CASSITGGPNTGELFF. The CDR3 DNA is TGCGCCAGCAGCATAACTGGGGGACCGAACACCGGGGAGCTGTTTTTT. The variable domain in full, completed from reference TRBV5-1 and TRBJ2-2, reads KAGVTQTPRYLIKTRGQQVTLSCSPISGHRSVSWYQQTPGQGLQFLFEYFSETQRNKGNFPGRFSGRQFSNSRSEMNVSTLELGDSALYLCASSITGGPNTGELFFGEGSRLTVL.

In DNA form, the CDR3 reads TGTGCCAGCAGCGTCCGGGACATCGGGGGAGCTTTCTTT. Its protein product is CASSVRDIGGAFF. The V and J genes are TRBV7-2 and TRBJ1-1; possible D gene TRBD1, 6 bases. Germline CDR1 SGHTA, CDR2 FQGNSA. This CDR3 has 13 amino acids. Trimming took 5 bases from V and 10 from J, leaving 17 bases between them. Drawing the rest from reference TRBV7-2 and TRBJ1-1, the complete variable domain is GAGVSQSPSNKVTEKGKDVELRCDPISGHTALYWYRQSLGQGLEFLIYFQGNSAPDKSGLPSDRFSAERTGGSVSTLTIQRTQQEDSAVYLCASSVRDIGGAFFGQGTRLTVV.

The V and J genes are TRBV4-3 and TRBJ2-7; 11 nucleotides align to TRBD1. CDR3 size: 16 residues. The ends lost 1 base at V and 5 bases at J; junction bases unmatched: 7. Germline lookup yields CDR1 LGHNA and CDR2 YSLEER. CDR3 region: CASSQGFGGQGDEQYF. The CDR3 coding sequence is TGCGCCAGCAGCCAAGGATTTGGGGGACAGGGGGACGAGCAGTACTTC.

The table lists this clonotype with a few counts. The CDR3 loop is CSATLRGGGALSNEQFF. The CDR3 DNA sequence: TGCAGTGCTACGCTGAGGGGCGGGGGGGCCTTATCCAATGAGCAGTTCTTC. The chain recombines TRBV20-1 with TRBJ2-1; 9 positions match TRBD2. Trimming cost V 4 bases and J 6 bases; bases outside gene matches: 16. CDR1 is DFQATT and CDR2 is SNEGSKA in the germline V gene (reference sequence). The CDR3 length is 17 residues.

Note on this clonotype: Sequence at one end of the junction differs from germline and may be a read error. The rearrangement joins TRBV29-1 to TRBJ2-7, with D possibly matching TRBD1 (6 bases). Per germline, CDR1 SQVTM and CDR2 ANQGSEA. The CDR3 has 13 residues. CDR3 in DNA: TGTAGCGCTACCATGGACAGCTCCTACGAGCAGTACTTC. It codes for CSATMDSSYEQYF.

This clonotype came up a few times. The chain combines TRBV7-2 with TRBJ2-3; 7 bases agree with TRBD1. The CDR3 totals 14 residues. Germline loops: CDR1 SGHTA, CDR2 FQGNSA. The V segment lost 4 bases and the J segment 2 bases; nucleotides outside the gene matches: 3. The CDR3 DNA sequence: TGTGCCAGCAGCTGGGGACAGTACACAGATACGCAGTATTTT. It yields the protein CASSWGQYTDTQYF. The entire variable domain, with the rest obtained from reference TRBV7-2 and TRBJ2-3, is as follows: GAGVSQSPSNKVTEKGKDVELRCDPISGHTALYWYRQSLGQGLEFLIYFQGNSAPDKSGLPSDRFSAERTGGSVSTLTIQRTQQEDSAVYLCASSWGQYTDTQYFGPGTRLTVL.

This clonotype appeared a few times. The chain links TRBV7-2 to TRBJ2-4; D tentatively fits TRBD1 or TRBD2 (5 bases each). The germline V gene has CDR1 SGHTA and CDR2 FQGNSA. The V end lost 1 base, the J end lost 6 bases, and 10 bases lay between the germline ends. The CDR3 runs 14 residues. CDR3 protein: CASSLDPGTNIQYF. The CDR3 region has the DNA TGTGCCAGCAGCTTAGATCCCGGGACAAACATTCAGTACTTC. Full variable domain (missing parts from reference TRBV7-2 and TRBJ2-4): GAGVSQSPSNKVTEKGKDVELRCDPISGHTALYWYRQSLGQGLEFLIYFQGNSAPDKSGLPSDRFSAERTGGSVSTLTIQRTQQEDSAVYLCASSLDPGTNIQYFGAGTRLSVL.

The chain recombines TRBV7-9 with TRBJ1-2; D gene unclear. The CDR3 totals 11 residues. The germline V gene encodes CDR1 SEHNR and CDR2 FQNEAQ (reference sequence). The V gene lost 5 bases and the J gene lost 9 bases, with 10 bases spanning the gap. CDR3 bases: TGTGCCAGCAGCACACAATTTAGCTACACCTTC. This gives the protein CASSTQFSYTF.